This T cell receptor beta chain was profiled in a study of cytomegalovirus exposure and HLA in healthy donors. PCR primers comprised 60 Vbeta and 13 Jbeta primers. Generated by immunoSEQ multiplex PCR, the TCRdb table keeps only in-frame clones and is missing some. Among about 200,000 clones, around 82% were seen once, and the ten largest hold 1.5% to 2%. The CDR3 is made up of 14 amino acids. The germline V gene encodes CDR1 LNHDA and CDR2 SQIVND (reference sequence). V lost 6 bases and J lost 3, with 15 bases in between. The gene calls are TRBV19 and TRBJ2-7, with D possibly being TRBD2 (6 bases). The sequenced sample was PBMCs. This sequence originates from a man younger than 35 in good health and CMV-seronegative. The CDR3 reads CASRSSGVIYEQYF. CDR3 sequence (DNA): TGTGCCAGTAGATCCTCGGGAGTAATCTACGAGCAGTACTTC.